The entry below describes one TCR beta chain. Its antigen is unknown. No base quality information exists; no much larger clone differs at one position. This sample was taken from a study of T cells in Graves' hyperthyroidism and ophthalmopathy (dated by TCRdb to between 2017 and 2020). Notes on the research overall: Peripheral blood was sampled at the time of initial diagnosis, prior to any treatment. A discovery cohort of around 100 patients, approximately 45 with Graves' ophthalmopathy and roughly 59 with stable Graves' hyperthyroidism, was used to find distinguishing TCR V-J signatures. Prospective prediction of ophthalmopathy was tested in an independent validation cohort of fewer than 20 hyperthyroidism patients and 15 to 17 patients who later progressed to ophthalmopathy. The 95 to 100 discovery patients were randomly divided into training and test sets at a 7:3 ratio. In addition, the study compared T-cell repertoires in thyroid tissue and in blood from five to seven Graves' hyperthyroidism patients. After blood sampling, hyperthyroidism patients were treated with methimazole at a starting dose of 30 mg daily, and ophthalmopathy patients were treated with high-dose intravenous methylprednisolone. The paper reports TCR Vbeta CDR3 sequencing of more than 120 peripheral blood samples: around 41 ophthalmopathy, fewer than 80 hyperthyroidism and 17 progressor patients.

General study outcomes and caveats: Sample size was not statistically predetermined, and blinding of investigators to group allocation was not performed. A 13 V-J signature model separated ophthalmopathy from stable hyperthyroidism, with about 90% sensitivity and 81.08% specificity in cross-validation and 80%/75% in testing. In validation, the model predicted progression to ophthalmopathy a median of about 6.8 months before onset, with roughly 68% sensitivity and 72.22% specificity. Most expanded thyroid clonotypes (frequency above 0.001) were also found in blood, which suggests that blood repertoires may mirror thyroid immune responses.

Trimming removed 2 bases from V and 2 bases from J, leaving 7 bases between the germline ends. As encoded in the germline V gene (reference sequence), CDR1 is DFQATT while CDR2 is SNEGSKA. Spanning cysteine to phenylalanine, the CDR3 consists of 12 amino acids. Left in the record is the CDR3 DNA by itself, 36 bases read in frame from the first base. Moderately to severely active disease, a Clinical Activity Score of at least 3, a NOSPECS grade of at least 4, and a duration under 3 months were present in ophthalmopathy patients. Any patient with an uncontrolled infection, another autoimmune disease, pregnancy or lactation was excluded. Clinical symptoms, serum thyroxine and TRAb, thyroid ultrasound, and orbital computed tomography formed the basis for the diagnoses. Ficoll-Paque density gradient centrifugation was used to isolate PBMCs from 8.5 to 10 ml of fresh peripheral blood. Total RNA was extracted using Trizol reagent, and RNA quality was assessed on an Agilent 2100 Bioanalyzer.

The TCR beta CDR3 regions were amplified from RNA transcripts. A first-round RT-PCR of the TCR CDR3 used the HTBI primer set with the Qiagen OneStep RT-PCR kit. The libraries were constructed in a second round of multiplex PCR and then size-selected and purified. Paired-end sequencing of the libraries was performed with 100 bp reads on an Illumina HiSeq2000. In the source study's methods: SOAPnuke was used to process the raw data, with reads discarded if the reads contained adapters or uncalled bases, had a mean Phred below 15, or lacked an exact constant-primer or identifier match. High-quality paired reads were merged with COPE v1.2.5, and unique nucleotide sequences were defined as clonotypes. MiTCR v1.1 was used to align the clonotypes against IMGT TRBV, TRBD and TRBJ reference segments. The analysis included only V-J combinations with a frequency above 0.0001, which together covered around 99% of the repertoires. The TCS score was defined as F50 (clonal expansion) divided by E x V (chaos), with BLOSUM62-based TCRdist calculated between CDR3 peptides within each V-J. Welch's t-statistics and random forest reduced some 510 V-J features to 10 to 15, which were used in a naive Bayes classifier (R e1071). TCRdb reanalyzed the raw reads on its own, using fastp at Q25 for trimming and MiXCR for clone calling, and kept in-frame beta chains. Rows with one shared CDR3 protein collapse into an entry with the most common genes and DNA. The V and J calls and clone size come from TCRdb's table, not from the authors' own analysis. In all, the sample holds over 400,000 distinct CDR3 sequences, and about 20% of those were seen once. The top ten clones comprise 45% to 55% of the sample.

The clonotype originates from a woman in her 70s with Graves' ophthalmopathy. The receptor chain draws on TRBV20-1 and TRBJ2-7; confidence is insufficient to name the D gene. Specimen: blood. The bases read TGCAGTGCTAGACAACAAACCTACGAGCAGTACTTC. This gives the protein CSARQQTYEQYF.